These 19 T cell receptor beta chains share one sample of origin, sequenced in a study of PD-L1 blockade in urothelial cancer. Profiled with immunoSEQ multiplex PCR; TCRdb holds only in-frame clones, not every one. The sample has about 51,000 clones; approximately 84% are singletons. The sequences come from PBMCs, collected around atezolizumab (anti-PD-L1) treatment. Every receptor here comes from a man between 60 and 70 years old with urothelial cancer.

The chain combines TRBV19 with TRBJ1-5, with D perhaps TRBD1 (5 bases). CDR1 LNHDA and CDR2 SQIVND come from the germline V gene (reference sequence). V gave up 4 bases and J gave up 5 bases, with 12 bases separating them. This CDR3 is built from 14 residues. This CDR3 is CASSTGIGDQPQHF. In DNA form, the CDR3 reads TGTGCCAGTAGTACAGGGATAGGAGATCAGCCCCAGCATTTT.

The rearrangement links TRBV18 to TRBJ2-2; 14 bases are a match to TRBD2. The V and J ends lost 2 bases and 7 bases, in that order; junction bases with no gene match: 6. CDR1 and CDR2 (germline): KGHSH, LQKENI. The length of the CDR3 is 17 residues. The CDR3 sequence is CASSPGTSGSRGGELFF. Written as DNA, the CDR3 is TGTGCCAGCTCACCAGGGACTAGCGGGAGTCGTGGCGGGGAGCTGTTTTTT.

The chain is built from TRBV2 and TRBJ2-7, with 12 bases lining up with TRBD2. Germline CDR1 reads SNHLY; CDR2 reads FYNNEI. This CDR3 is built from 15 residues. The V and J ends lost 3 bases and 6 bases, in that order; junction bases with no gene match: 6. The CDR3 protein is CASSDRASGGGEQYF. CDR3 sequence (DNA): TGTGCCAGCAGTGATAGGGCTAGCGGGGGGGGCGAGCAGTACTTC.

The CDR3 loop is CASSSPGQNSGNTIYF. The CDR3 region has the DNA TGTGCCAGCAGCTCCCCGGGACAGAACTCTGGAAACACCATATATTTT. The chain couples TRBV7-9 to TRBJ1-3, with 7 positions matching TRBD1. The CDR3 extends over 16 amino acids. From germline, CDR1 is SEHNR and CDR2 FQNEAQ (reference sequence). Germline trimming cut 4 bases from V and 0 bases from J; bases unmatched to any gene: 6.

The chain couples TRBV19 to TRBJ2-6; TRBD1 aligns across 7 bases. The CDR3 spans 19 residues. CDR1 is LNHDA, CDR2 SQIVND, per germline (reference sequence). With 7 bases clipped from V and 0 bases from J, the junction kept 15 bases outside the gene matches. The DNA for the CDR3 is TGTGCCAGTATTCTCCATTCTCCGGGACAGTCCTCTGGGGCCAACGTCCTGACTTTC. Amino acids: CASILHSPGQSSGANVLTF.

The chain couples TRBV18 to TRBJ2-1; tentatively, D is TRBD2 (6 bases). V lost 2 bases to trimming and J lost 7 bases, with 18 bases between them. This CDR3 has 16 residues. In germline, CDR1 is KGHSH, CDR2 LQKENI. CDR3 coding DNA: TGTGCCAGCTCACCATCCGGGACTCTTATCTCGAATGAGCAGTTCTTC. Encoded protein: CASSPSGTLISNEQFF.

The chain has TRBV30 and TRBJ2-7; the match to TRBD1 covers 9 bases. V was clipped by 2 bases and J by 1 base; unmatched bases: 3. CDR3 length equals 14 residues. Germline assignment: CDR1 GTSNPN and CDR2 SVGIG (reference sequence). The CDR3 DNA follows: TGTGCCTGGAGTAGAGGGACAGGGTCCTACGAGCAGTACTTC. Translated, it gives CAWSRGTGSYEQYF. Full variable domain (rest looked up from reference TRBV30 and TRBJ2-7): SQTIHQWPATLVQPVGSPLSLECTVEGTSNPNLYWYRQAAGRGLQLLFYSVGIGQISSEVPQNLSASRPQDRQFILSSKKLLLSDSGFYLCAWSRGTGSYEQYFGPGTRLTVT.

The V call is TRBV5-1, the J call TRBJ1-4; TRBD1 agrees at 7 bases. Germline CDR1 SGHRS, CDR2 YFSETQ. The CDR3 loop spans 15 amino acids. Trimming at V came to 4 bases and at J to 10 bases, leaving 13 bases not matched to a gene. The CDR3 here is CASSVETGALGKLFF. CDR3 bases: TGCGCCAGCAGCGTTGAAACAGGGGCCTTAGGAAAACTGTTTTTT.

The chain links TRBV5-8 to TRBJ1-5; TRBD1 is a possible D gene (5 bases). CDR3 size: 15 residues. The germline V gene has CDR1 SGHTS and CDR2 YDEGEE. V was shortened by 3 bases and J by 0 bases, with 10 bases between the two germline ends. CDR3 in amino acids: CASSSRGGSNQPQHF. The CDR3 coding sequence is TGTGCCAGCAGCTCCCGCGGGGGTAGCAATCAGCCCCAGCATTTT.

The chain carries TRBV7-9 and TRBJ2-1; 9 bases are shared with TRBD2. This CDR3 is 16 amino acids long. With V trimmed by 6 bases and J by 9 bases, 15 bases remained unmatched. Germline CDR1 reads SEHNR; CDR2 reads FQNEAQ (reference sequence). CDR3 sequence: CASSYPSGTSTFEQFF. The CDR3 nucleotides read TGTGCCAGCAGTTACCCCTCCGGGACTAGCACTTTTGAGCAGTTCTTC.

The chain couples TRBV6-4 to TRBJ1-1; D is unclear. The germline gives CDR1 MRHNA, CDR2 SNTAGT. V was shortened by 5 bases and J by 0 bases, with 13 bases between the two germline ends. This CDR3 is built from 15 residues. The CDR3 DNA is TGTGCCAGCAGTCCCGAGGGATCGATGAACACTGAAGCTTTCTTT. It specifies CASSPEGSMNTEAFF.

The chain recombines TRBV5-6 with TRBJ1-2; D is uncertain. Trimming shortened V by 3 bases and J by 4 bases, and 16 bases separated the two germline ends. Germline V lookup: CDR1 SGHDT, CDR2 YYEEEE. There are 15 residues in the CDR3. The CDR3 DNA reads TGTGCCAGCAGCTACGTGGACTCACGAGGCTATGGCTACACCTTC. This sequence encodes CASSYVDSRGYGYTF.

The genes are TRBV28 and TRBJ1-1, with 8 bases aligning to TRBD1. The CDR3 loop spans 14 amino acids. Germline assignment: CDR1 MDHEN and CDR2 SYDVKM. V dropped 6 bases and J dropped 3; count of bases not matched to a gene: 6. As DNA, the CDR3 is TGTGCCAGCAGACGACAGGGGTCGCACACTGAAGCTTTCTTT. It translates to CASRRQGSHTEAFF.

The chain joins TRBV5-4 to TRBJ1-2, with D uncertain. The germline CDR1 and CDR2 sequences are SGHNT and YYREEE (reference sequence). This CDR3 has 14 amino acids. V gave up 2 bases and J gave up 0 bases, with 8 bases separating them. The CDR3 nucleotides are TGTGCCAGCAGCTTACCGGGATCTAACTATGGCTACACCTTC. Translated: CASSLPGSNYGYTF.

This clone showed up just a few times. The chain carries TRBV6-5 and TRBJ2-7; D is perhaps TRBD1 (5 bases). Trimming took off 3 bases at V and 4 bases at J, with 19 bases between the two ends. Germline CDR1 and CDR2: MNHEY and SVGAGI. The CDR3 is 16 amino acids. The CDR3 bases are TGTGCCAGCAGTTATGCCTATGGGGCCCTAAGGTACGAGCAGTACTTC. This gives the protein CASSYAYGALRYEQYF.

The chain employs TRBV30 and TRBJ1-1; TRBD1 aligns across 8 bases. V was pared by 5 bases and J by 3 bases, with 2 bases of the junction left unmatched. The CDR3 is made up of 12 amino acids. The germline gives CDR1 GTSNPN, CDR2 SVGIG (reference sequence). Here the CDR3 reads CAWGTGYTEAFF. CDR3 in DNA: TGTGCCTGGGGGACAGGCTACACTGAAGCTTTCTTT.

The chain employs TRBV2 and TRBJ2-6; no reliable D call. Germline CDR1 is SNHLY and CDR2 is FYNNEI. The CDR3 has 14 amino acids. Trimming stripped 6 bases from V and 4 bases from J, with 10 bases between. CDR3 sequence reads: CASSRAPGANVLTF. The CDR3 region has the DNA TGTGCCAGCAGCCGAGCACCGGGGGCCAACGTCCTGACTTTC.

The CDR3 here is CASSQHRDGFSGNTIYF. The CDR3 DNA is TGTGCCAGCAGCCAACACAGGGACGGATTCTCTGGAAACACCATATATTTT. The rearrangement uses TRBV14 and TRBJ1-3, with D tentatively TRBD1 (6 bases). Germline V gene lookup returns CDR1 SGHDN and CDR2 FVKESK. There are 17 residues in the CDR3. V gave up 2 bases and J gave up 0 bases, with 14 bases separating them.

CDR3 in DNA: TGTGCCAGCAGTTTAGGGGGGGATCAGCCCCAGCATTTT. Residues: CASSLGGDQPQHF. The chain is built from TRBV28 and TRBJ1-5; tentatively, D is TRBD1 (5 bases). Trimming took off 2 bases at V and 5 bases at J, with 7 bases between the two ends. Germline assignment: CDR1 MDHEN and CDR2 SYDVKM. The CDR3 is 13 residues long.